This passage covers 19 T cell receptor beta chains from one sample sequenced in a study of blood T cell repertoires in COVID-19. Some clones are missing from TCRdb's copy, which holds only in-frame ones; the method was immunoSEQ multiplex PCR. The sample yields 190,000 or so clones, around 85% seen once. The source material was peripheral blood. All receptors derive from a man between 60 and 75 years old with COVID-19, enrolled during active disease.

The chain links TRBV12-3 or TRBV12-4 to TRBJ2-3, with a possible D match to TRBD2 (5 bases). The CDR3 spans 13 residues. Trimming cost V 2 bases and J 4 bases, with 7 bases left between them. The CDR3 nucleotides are TGTGCCAGCAGTTTACAGAGGGCAGATACGCAGTATTTT. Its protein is CASSLQRADTQYF.

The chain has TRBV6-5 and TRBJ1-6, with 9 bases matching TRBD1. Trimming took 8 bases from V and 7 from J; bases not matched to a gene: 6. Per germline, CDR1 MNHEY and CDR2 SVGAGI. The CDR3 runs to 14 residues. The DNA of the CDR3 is TGTGCCAGCCAGGAGGACAGGGGAAATTCACCCCTCCACTTT. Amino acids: CASQEDRGNSPLHF.

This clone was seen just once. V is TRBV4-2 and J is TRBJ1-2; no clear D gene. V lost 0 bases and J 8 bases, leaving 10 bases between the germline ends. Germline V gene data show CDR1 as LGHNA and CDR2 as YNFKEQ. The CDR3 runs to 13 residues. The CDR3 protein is CASSQDQTKGYTF. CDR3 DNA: TGTGCCAGCAGCCAAGATCAGACAAAGGGCTACACCTTC.

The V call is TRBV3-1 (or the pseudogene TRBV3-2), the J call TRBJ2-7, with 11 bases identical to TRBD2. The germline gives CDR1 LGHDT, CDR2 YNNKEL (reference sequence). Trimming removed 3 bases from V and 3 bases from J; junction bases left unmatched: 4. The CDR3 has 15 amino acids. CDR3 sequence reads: CASSQTSGTSYEQYF. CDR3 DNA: TGTGCCAGCAGCCAGACTAGCGGGACCAGCTACGAGCAGTACTTC.

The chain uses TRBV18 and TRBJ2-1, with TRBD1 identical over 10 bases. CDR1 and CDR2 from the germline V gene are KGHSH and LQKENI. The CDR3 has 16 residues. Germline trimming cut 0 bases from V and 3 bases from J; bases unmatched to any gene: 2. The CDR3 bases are TGTGCCAGCTCACCACCGGGGACAGGGGTCTACAATGAGCAGTTCTTC. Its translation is CASSPPGTGVYNEQFF.

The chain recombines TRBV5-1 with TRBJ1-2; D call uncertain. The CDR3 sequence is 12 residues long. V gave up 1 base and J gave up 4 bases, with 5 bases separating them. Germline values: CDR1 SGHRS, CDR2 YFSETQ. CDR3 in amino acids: CASSLTTYGYTF. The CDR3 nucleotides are TGCGCCAGCAGCTTGACAACCTATGGCTACACCTTC.

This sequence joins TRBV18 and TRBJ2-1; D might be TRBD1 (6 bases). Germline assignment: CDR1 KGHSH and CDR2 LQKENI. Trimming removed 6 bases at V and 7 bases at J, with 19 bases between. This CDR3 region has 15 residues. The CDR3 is CASSHSGVVENEQFF. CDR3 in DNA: TGTGCCAGCTCGCATTCAGGGGTAGTCGAAAATGAGCAGTTCTTC.

This CDR3 is CASSSQGGNTEAFF. CDR3 DNA: TGTGCCAGCAGCTCCCAGGGCGGGAACACTGAAGCTTTCTTT. The V gene is TRBV7-2, the J gene TRBJ1-1, with D possibly matching TRBD1 (5 bases). Trimming removed 4 bases from V and 1 base from J, with 10 bases in between. This CDR3 comprises 14 residues. CDR1 is SGHTA, CDR2 FQGNSA, per germline.

The CDR3 nucleotides read TGTGCCAGCATCCAACCCCCCGGGAGGGGAGACACTGAAGCTTTCTTT. Translating gives CASIQPPGRGDTEAFF. V is TRBV28 and J is TRBJ1-1; a possible D gene is TRBD1 (5 bases). Trimming stripped 7 bases from V and 3 bases from J, with 21 bases between. The CDR3 has 16 residues. Per germline, CDR1 MDHEN and CDR2 SYDVKM.

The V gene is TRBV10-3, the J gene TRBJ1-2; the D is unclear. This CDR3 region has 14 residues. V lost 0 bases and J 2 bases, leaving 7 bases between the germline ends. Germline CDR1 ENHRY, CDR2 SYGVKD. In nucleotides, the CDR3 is TGTGCCATCAGTGAGTCTGGGCAGAACTATGGCTACACCTTC. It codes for CAISESGQNYGYTF.

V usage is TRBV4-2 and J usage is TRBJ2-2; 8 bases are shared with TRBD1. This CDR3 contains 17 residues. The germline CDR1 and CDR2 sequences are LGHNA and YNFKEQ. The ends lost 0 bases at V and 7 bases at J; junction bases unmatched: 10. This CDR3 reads CASSQDRQGAKVGELFF. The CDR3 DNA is TGTGCCAGCAGCCAAGATCGGCAGGGGGCTAAGGTCGGGGAGCTGTTTTTT.

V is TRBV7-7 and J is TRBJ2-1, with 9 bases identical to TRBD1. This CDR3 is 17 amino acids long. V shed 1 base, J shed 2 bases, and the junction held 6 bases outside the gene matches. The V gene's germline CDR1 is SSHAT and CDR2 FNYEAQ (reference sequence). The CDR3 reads CASSLERQGVTYNEQFF. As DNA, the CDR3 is TGTGCCAGCAGCTTAGAAAGACAGGGGGTGACCTACAATGAGCAGTTCTTC.

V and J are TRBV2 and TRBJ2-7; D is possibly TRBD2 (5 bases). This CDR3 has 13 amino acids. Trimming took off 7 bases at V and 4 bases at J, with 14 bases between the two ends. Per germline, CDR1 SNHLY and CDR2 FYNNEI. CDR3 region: CASTLGGGYEQYF. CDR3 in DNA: TGTGCCAGCACCCTGGGTGGAGGTTACGAGCAGTACTTC.

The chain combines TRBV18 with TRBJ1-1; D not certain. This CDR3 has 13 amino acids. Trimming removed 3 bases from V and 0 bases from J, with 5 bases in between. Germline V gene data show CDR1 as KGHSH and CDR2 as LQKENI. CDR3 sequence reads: CASSPSLNTEAFF. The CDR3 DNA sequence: TGTGCCAGCTCACCGTCTTTGAACACTGAAGCTTTCTTT.

CDR3 DNA sequence: TGTGCCAGCAGCCCGGGGATAACGAAAAACATTCAGTACTTC. Protein sequence: CASSPGITKNIQYF. The chain links TRBV11-2 to TRBJ2-4, with D possibly TRBD2 on 5 matching bases. V was cut by 5 bases and J by 4 bases, with 12 bases left in between. Germline lookup yields CDR1 SGHAT and CDR2 FQNNGV. There are 14 residues in the CDR3.

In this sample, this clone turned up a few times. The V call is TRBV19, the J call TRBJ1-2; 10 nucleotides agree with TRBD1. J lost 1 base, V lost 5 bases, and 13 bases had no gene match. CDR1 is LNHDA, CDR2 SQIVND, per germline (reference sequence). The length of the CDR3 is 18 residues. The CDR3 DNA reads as TGTGCCAGTAGTCCAGGCGGGACAGGGGCCGGCCATAACTATGGCTACACCTTC. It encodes CASSPGGTGAGHNYGYTF. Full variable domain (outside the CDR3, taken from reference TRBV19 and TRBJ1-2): DGGITQSPKYLFRKEGQNVTLSCEQNLNHDAMYWYRQDPGQGLRLIYYSQIVNDFQKGDIAEGYSVSREKKESFPLTVTSAQKNPTAFYLCASSPGGTGAGHNYGYTFGSGTRLTVV.

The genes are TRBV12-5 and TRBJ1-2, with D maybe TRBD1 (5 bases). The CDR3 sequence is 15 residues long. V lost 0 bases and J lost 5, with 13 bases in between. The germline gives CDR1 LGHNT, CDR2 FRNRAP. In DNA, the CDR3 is TGTGCTAGTGGTTTGGTGGCAGTCGGGGGATATGGCTACACCTTC. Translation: CASGLVAVGGYGYTF.

CDR3 protein: CASSSGTVNYGYTF. The CDR3 DNA is TGTGCCAGCAGCTCAGGGACAGTCAACTATGGCTACACCTTC. The chain joins TRBV5-4 to TRBJ1-2; 7 nucleotides align to TRBD1. The junction had 4 bases not matched to a gene; V was cut back by 3 bases and J by 2 bases. CDR3 length: 14 residues. Per germline, CDR1 SGHNT and CDR2 YYREEE (reference sequence).

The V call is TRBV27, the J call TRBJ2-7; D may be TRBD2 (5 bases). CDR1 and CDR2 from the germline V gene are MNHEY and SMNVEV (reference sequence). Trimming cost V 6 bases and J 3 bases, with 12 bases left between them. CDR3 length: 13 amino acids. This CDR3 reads CASSLSSLYEQYF. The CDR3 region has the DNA TGTGCCAGCAGCCTATCTAGCCTCTACGAGCAGTACTTC.